What follows are 24 T cell receptor beta chains derived from one specimen sequenced in a study of blood T cell repertoires in COVID-19 (dated by TCRdb to about 2020). The library was made by the immunoSEQ multiplex PCR assay. Here the immuneACCESS table is served through TCRdb, limited to in-frame sequences with V and J called. Missing clones are a known gap in these copies; in checked studies unresolved V genes cover under half, and the rest lacks a known reason. The sample table shows about 14,000 clones, and around 80% are seen once. In total, the top ten clones hold around 26% of the sample. Sequenced input: peripheral blood. Receptors were obtained from a woman between 50 and 59 years old with active or convalescent COVID-19.

J is TRBJ1-1 and V is TRBV28; no clear D. Trimming shortened V by 6 bases and J by 4 bases, and 9 bases separated the two germline ends. Per germline, CDR1 MDHEN and CDR2 SYDVKM. This CDR3 comprises 12 residues. The chain's CDR3 is CASRVRGTEAFF. In DNA, the CDR3 is TGTGCCAGCAGAGTCCGGGGCACTGAAGCTTTCTTT.

This clone was counted between two and nine times. V is TRBV27 and J is TRBJ1-2, with 11 bases aligning to TRBD1. The length of the CDR3 is 15 residues. Germline V CDR1 and CDR2: MNHEY, SMNVEV (reference sequence). Germline trimming cut 5 bases from V and 3 bases from J; bases unmatched to any gene: 5. The CDR3 DNA reads TGTGCCAGCAGTACCCGGGACAGGGGGGACTATGGCTACACCTTC. This sequence encodes CASSTRDRGDYGYTF.

In this sample, this clone is medium-sized (0.01 to 0.1%). The CDR3 spells CASSLGTGQPQHF. The CDR3 DNA sequence: TGCGCCAGCAGCTTGGGCACGGGTCAGCCCCAGCATTTT. This chain links TRBV5-1 with TRBJ1-5, with D uncertain. The germline V gene encodes CDR1 SGHRS and CDR2 YFSETQ. The CDR3 has 13 amino acids. V gave up 0 bases and J gave up 6 bases, with 7 bases separating them.

Relative to its sample, this clone is medium-sized. The sample carries other DNA sequences with the same CDR3. V usage is TRBV5-4 and J usage is TRBJ2-7; no reliable D call. Germline lookup yields CDR1 SGHNT and CDR2 YYREEE (reference sequence). The CDR3 extends over 12 amino acids. Trimming took off 4 bases at V and 3 bases at J, with 8 bases between the two ends. CDR3 sequence: CASSRGVYEQYF. The CDR3 nucleotides are TGTGCCAGCAGCCGCGGTGTCTACGAGCAGTACTTC.

The chain uses TRBV19 and TRBJ1-1; D is perhaps TRBD1 (6 bases). The V and J ends lost 5 bases and 12 bases respectively, with 19 bases between them. The CDR3 has 13 residues. Germline CDR1 reads LNHDA; CDR2 reads SQIVND (reference sequence). CDR3 region: CASSSTPYRDTFF. The CDR3 DNA is TGTGCCAGTAGTTCTACTCCCTACAGGGACACTTTCTTT.

This sequence joins TRBV27 and TRBJ2-7; 7 nucleotides match TRBD2. Germline trimming cut 3 bases from V and 4 bases from J; bases unmatched to any gene: 6. Germline CDR1 MNHEY, CDR2 SMNVEV (reference sequence). This CDR3 comprises 14 residues. Here the CDR3 DNA reads TGTGCCAGCAGTTTCGGGGGAGGGGTTTACGAGCAGTACTTC. Amino acid sequence: CASSFGGGVYEQYF.

This chain links TRBV28 with TRBJ2-5; D unresolved. There are 11 residues in the CDR3. V was pared by 6 bases and J by 7 bases, with 9 bases between. From germline, CDR1 is MDHEN and CDR2 SYDVKM. The CDR3 reads CASRRTGTQYF. CDR3 bases: TGTGCCAGCAGACGCACGGGGACCCAGTACTTC.

The V gene is TRBV4-1, the J gene TRBJ2-4; 15 bases agree with TRBD2. Germline V gene lookup returns CDR1 MGHRA and CDR2 YSYEKL. With 1 base clipped from V and 9 bases from J, the junction kept 13 bases outside the gene matches. The CDR3 is made up of 19 amino acids. This CDR3 is CASSQGPRTSGGARGIQYF. CDR3 coding DNA: TGCGCCAGCAGCCAAGGTCCCAGGACTAGCGGGGGGGCCCGAGGCATTCAGTACTTC.

The gene calls are TRBV2 and TRBJ1-5; tentatively, D is TRBD1 (6 bases). V was trimmed by 7 bases and J by 1 base, leaving 14 bases between them. Germline V lookup: CDR1 SNHLY, CDR2 FYNNEI. The CDR3 totals 15 residues. CDR3: CASKKGGGSNQPQHF. CDR3 sequence (DNA): TGTGCCAGCAAGAAAGGGGGGGGAAGCAATCAGCCCCAGCATTTT.

To note about this clone: A far more abundant clone sits one base away, making this likely a read error. The V gene is TRBV28, the J gene TRBJ2-7; 9 bases map to TRBD1. The CDR3 totals 14 residues. Germline V CDR1 and CDR2: MDHEN, SYDVKM. Trimming took 2 bases from V and 2 from J; bases not matched to a gene: 1. CDR3 nucleotide sequence: TGTGCCAGCAGTTTAGACAGGGGGACCTACGAGCAGTACTTC. This encodes CASSLDRGTYEQYF.

The chain uses TRBV1 and TRBJ2-7; whether TRBD1, the table's D call, matches the DNA was not checked. TRBV1 constitutes a pseudogene. There are 14 residues in the CDR3. CDR3 residues: CTSSLIPETQGQYF. The CDR3 coding sequence is TGCACCAGCAGCCTAATACCCGAAACCCAGGGGCAGTACTTC.

The gene calls are TRBV19 and TRBJ2-1; 8 positions match TRBD1. Germline V CDR1 and CDR2: LNHDA, SQIVND (reference sequence). CDR3 length: 15 amino acids. V shed 3 bases and J 10 bases; nucleotides not matched to a gene: 11. The CDR3 nucleotides read TGTGCCAGTAGTATTAGGGGACAGGTTGGGGAAGAGCAGTTCTTC. This translates into CASSIRGQVGEEQFF.

The CDR3 spells CASSLSAAAENTEAFF. DNA for the CDR3: TGTGCCAGCAGTTTATCAGCCGCGGCGGAGAACACTGAAGCTTTCTTT. This chain uses TRBV27 with TRBJ1-1; D unclear. This CDR3 is built from 16 residues. Looked up from germline, CDR1 is MNHEY and CDR2 is SMNVEV (reference sequence). With 0 bases removed from V and 1 base from J, the gap between germline ends came to 12 bases.

The gene calls are TRBV28 and TRBJ1-2; weak D call: TRBD1 (5 bases). This CDR3 comprises 14 residues. The germline CDR1 and CDR2 sequences are MDHEN and SYDVKM. V lost 6 bases, J lost 6 bases, and 17 bases lay in between. This chain's CDR3 is CASRSQGGSNGYTF. The CDR3 nucleotides read TGTGCCAGCAGAAGCCAGGGAGGGAGCAATGGCTACACCTTC.

The chain links TRBV12-3 or TRBV12-4 to TRBJ2-7; tentative D call: TRBD1 (6 bases). The germline V and J ends were trimmed by 5 bases and 1 base, with 9 bases remaining between them. The CDR3 extends over 13 amino acids. This CDR3 reads CASSMTGSYEQYF. In DNA form, the CDR3 reads TGTGCCAGCAGTATGACAGGATCCTACGAGCAGTACTTC.

The chain combines TRBV5-1 with TRBJ2-5, with TRBD2 matching over 10 bases. J was trimmed by 6 bases and V by 1 base; bases with no gene match: 9. Germline V gene sequence: CDR1 SGHRS, CDR2 YFSETQ. The CDR3 consists of 16 residues. The CDR3 region has the DNA TGCGCCAGCAGCTTGAACCAAGCGGGGGGGAGGAAGACCCAGTACTTC. Protein: CASSLNQAGGRKTQYF.

This rearrangement joins TRBV7-9 to TRBJ1-6, with D perhaps matching TRBD1 (6 bases). The V and J ends lost 5 bases and 17 bases respectively, with 16 bases between them. Germline values: CDR1 SEHNR, CDR2 FQNEAQ (reference sequence). This CDR3 spans 12 amino acids. This CDR3 reads CASSHENGGIHF. As DNA, the CDR3 is TGTGCCAGCAGCCATGAAAATGGGGGCATCCACTTT.

The chain couples TRBV27 to TRBJ1-6, with unresolved D. This CDR3 is 16 amino acids long. Trimming stripped 5 bases from V and 3 bases from J, with 14 bases between. Germline values: CDR1 MNHEY, CDR2 SMNVEV (reference sequence). CDR3 coding DNA: TGTGCCAGCAGTCAATCCCCGGGAAACTATAATTCACCCCTCCACTTT. It encodes CASSQSPGNYNSPLHF.

The J gene is TRBJ1-1, the V gene TRBV5-1; D possibly corresponds to TRBD1 (5 bases). Germline CDR1 is SGHRS and CDR2 is YFSETQ. V lost 4 bases and J lost 1, with 8 bases in between. This CDR3 is 13 amino acids long. The CDR3 DNA sequence: TGCGCCAGCAGCGATACAGGGAACACTGAAGCTTTCTTT. Translating gives CASSDTGNTEAFF.

The chain has TRBV5-4 and TRBJ1-2, with 7 bases fitting TRBD1. The ends lost 0 bases at V and 5 bases at J; junction bases unmatched: 10. Germline V lookup: CDR1 SGHNT, CDR2 YYREEE (reference sequence). The CDR3 consists of 16 residues. CDR3 bases: TGTGCCAGCAGCTTGGGGAGCACAGGGGAGGTTTATGGCTACACCTTC. Translation gives CASSLGSTGEVYGYTF.

J is TRBJ1-3 and V is TRBV24-1; unclear D gene. Trimming stripped 10 bases from V and 0 bases from J, with 12 bases between. The CDR3 has 14 residues. Per germline, CDR1 KGHDR and CDR2 SFDVKD. The CDR3 nucleotides read TGTGCCACAAAGCCCCCCGGCTCTGGAAACACCATATATTTT. Its translation is CATKPPGSGNTIYF.

This chain uses TRBV28 with TRBJ1-5, with no clear D. V was clipped by 3 bases and J by 3 bases, with 15 bases between them. In germline, CDR1 is MDHEN, CDR2 SYDVKM. This CDR3 is 16 amino acids long. CDR3 protein: CASSFLGEVHNQPQHF. DNA of the CDR3: TGTGCCAGCAGTTTCCTCGGGGAGGTACACAATCAGCCCCAGCATTTT.

This clone was counted once. This chain connects TRBV7-2 to TRBJ2-1, with no clear D. V lost 4 bases to trimming and J lost 9 bases, with 10 bases between them. The CDR3 is 12 residues long. Per the germline V gene, CDR1 is SGHTA and CDR2 is FQGNSA. The CDR3 region has the DNA TGTGCCAGCAGCTCCGACTTGGGTGAGCAGTTCTTC. Its protein is CASSSDLGEQFF.

This sequence joins TRBV5-1 and TRBJ1-4, with a tentative D call TRBD1 (5 bases). Germline CDR1 and CDR2: SGHRS and YFSETQ. V was shortened by 6 bases and J by 7 bases, with 19 bases between the two germline ends. The CDR3 is made up of 15 amino acids. CDR3 protein: CASNVGGGAGEKLFF. CDR3 bases: TGCGCCAGCAACGTCGGCGGGGGAGCGGGTGAAAAACTGTTTTTT. The full variable domain, completed using reference TRBV5-1 and TRBJ1-4, is KAGVTQTPRYLIKTRGQQVTLSCSPISGHRSVSWYQQTPGQGLQFLFEYFSETQRNKGNFPGRFSGRQFSNSRSEMNVSTLELGDSALYLCASNVGGGAGEKLFFGSGTQLSVL.